Listed here are 32 T cell receptor beta chains from one sample, sequenced in a study of CD8 T cells in ankylosing spondylitis. TCRdb recomputed calls from the 5' RACE reads with MiXCR, one row per CDR3 protein. The table records hundreds of thousands of distinct CDR3 sequences, 20% to 25% of them present only once. The sample consisted of blood, either unsorted or a sorted T cell fraction (not recorded which). The source of these receptors is a male donor with ankylosing spondylitis or in good health (not recorded which).

This clonotype was recorded a few times. This sequence joins TRBV20-1 and TRBJ1-2, with 8 bases that match TRBD1. This CDR3 has 16 residues. CDR1 and CDR2 (germline): DFQATT, SNEGSKA (reference sequence). Trimming took 0 bases from V and 4 from J; bases not matched to a gene: 10. CDR3 nucleotides: TGCAGTGCTAGAGAAGTCGGCAGGGGGCTGGTCTATGGCTACACCTTC. As protein: CSAREVGRGLVYGYTF.

This clonotype occurred a few times. The CDR3 DNA follows: TGTGCCAGCAGTCCTAGGGGGACTCAGGGCACCGGGGAGCTGTTTTTT. It codes for CASSPRGTQGTGELFF. The V call is TRBV12-3 or TRBV12-4, the J call TRBJ2-2, with D perhaps TRBD1 or TRBD2 (6 bases each). Trimming stripped 5 bases from V and 4 bases from J, with 17 bases between. There are 16 residues in the CDR3.

The chain joins TRBV12-3 or TRBV12-4 to TRBJ2-7, with D perhaps TRBD1 (6 bases). V was cut by 5 bases and J by 6 bases, with 11 bases left in between. The CDR3 consists of 12 residues. CDR3 loop: CASSPTGTEQYF. The CDR3 DNA sequence: TGTGCCAGCAGTCCCACAGGGACCGAGCAGTACTTC.

This clonotype was observed a single time. This chain connects TRBV7-8 to TRBJ2-7; 9 bases align to TRBD1. CDR3 length: 13 residues. The V gene's germline CDR1 is SGHVS and CDR2 FQNEAQ. With 5 bases clipped from V and 6 bases from J, the junction kept 5 bases outside the gene matches. CDR3 in amino acids: CASSKDRGREQYF. Here the CDR3 DNA reads TGTGCCAGCAGCAAGGACAGGGGTCGCGAGCAGTACTTC.

This clonotype was seen more than once but under ten times. The chain carries TRBV6-2 or TRBV6-3 and TRBJ2-6; D call uncertain. The CDR3 is 13 residues long. Trimming cost V 11 bases and J 2 bases, with 10 bases left between them. Germline V gene sequence: CDR1 MNHEY, CDR2 SVGEGT. CDR3 nucleotides: TGTGCCGGGTCAGGAGCTGGGGCCAACGTCCTGACTTTC. Amino acids: CAGSGAGANVLTF.

The chain combines TRBV20-1 with TRBJ2-5; 11 bases map to TRBD2. V shed 0 bases and J 5 bases; nucleotides not matched to a gene: 5. From germline, CDR1 is DFQATT and CDR2 SNEGSKA (reference sequence). There are 15 residues in the CDR3. CDR3 sequence reads: CSARELAGGDETQYF. DNA for the CDR3: TGCAGTGCTAGAGAGCTAGCGGGGGGAGATGAGACCCAGTACTTC.

This chain links TRBV7-9 with TRBJ2-7; D uncertain. The CDR3 runs to 12 residues. Trimming shortened V by 3 bases and J by 2 bases, and 5 bases separated the two germline ends. Germline V gene sequence: CDR1 SEHNR, CDR2 FQNEAQ (reference sequence). The CDR3 sequence: CASSFKAYEQYF. CDR3 sequence (DNA): TGTGCCAGCAGCTTTAAGGCCTACGAGCAGTACTTC.

This chain joins TRBV28 and TRBJ1-2; D gene ambiguous. Looked up from germline, CDR1 is MDHEN and CDR2 is SYDVKM. Trimming pared 3 bases from V and 0 bases from J, leaving 20 bases between. The CDR3 totals 18 residues. The CDR3 bases are TGTGCCAGCAGTTTTAGCTTTATACCGACACCCACTAACTATGGCTACACCTTC. This encodes CASSFSFIPTPTNYGYTF.

The chain joins TRBV27 to TRBJ2-7; D call uncertain. Germline V gene data show CDR1 as MNHEY and CDR2 as SMNVEV (reference sequence). The V gene lost 5 bases and the J gene lost 4 bases, with 15 bases spanning the gap. This CDR3 spans 14 amino acids. CDR3 loop: CASSPVSPGYEQYF. CDR3 nucleotides: TGTGCCAGCAGTCCCGTGAGCCCCGGTTACGAGCAGTACTTC.

This clonotype was detected only a few times. This sequence joins TRBV5-6 and TRBJ2-6; D not resolved. The length of the CDR3 is 15 residues. The germline CDR1 and CDR2 sequences are SGHDT and YYEEEE. Deletions cut 0 bases from V and 1 base from J, with 5 bases between. In DNA form, the CDR3 reads TGTGCCAGCAGCTTGGGTTGGTCTGGGGCCAACGTCCTGACTTTC. It encodes CASSLGWSGANVLTF.

The V call is TRBV3-1, the J call TRBJ2-5, with D possibly matching TRBD2 (6 bases). CDR3 length: 14 amino acids. V lost 4 bases and J 9 bases, leaving 18 bases between the germline ends. The germline CDR1 and CDR2 sequences are LGHDT and YNNKEL (reference sequence). This chain's CDR3 is CASSPLRRLDPQYF. CDR3 coding DNA: TGTGCCAGCAGCCCCCTGAGACGACTAGATCCCCAGTACTTC.

The CDR3, as DNA: TGTGCCAGCAGCCAAGATATCGGGGACAGGGCAAGCTCCTACGAGCAGTACTTC. Translated, it gives CASSQDIGDRASSYEQYF. The chain uses TRBV3-1 and TRBJ2-7, with TRBD1 identical over 9 bases. Trimming removed 0 bases from V and 0 bases from J; junction bases left unmatched: 9. The CDR3 runs to 18 residues. CDR1 is LGHDT, CDR2 YNNKEL, per germline (reference sequence).

The chain is built from TRBV14 and TRBJ2-3; D ambiguous. With 0 bases removed from V and 2 bases from J, the gap between germline ends came to 9 bases. CDR3 size: 15 residues. Germline V CDR1 and CDR2: SGHDN, FVKESK. The chain's CDR3 is CASSQDNTYTDTQYF. CDR3 nucleotide sequence: TGTGCCAGCAGCCAAGATAACACCTACACAGATACGCAGTATTTT.

The V call is TRBV6-5, the J call TRBJ2-3; D unclear. Germline values: CDR1 MNHEY, CDR2 SVGAGI. The CDR3 runs to 14 residues. Trimming took 2 bases from V and 0 from J, leaving 6 bases between them. This chain's CDR3 is CASSYGSSTDTQYF. DNA of the CDR3: TGTGCCAGCAGTTACGGATCCAGCACAGATACGCAGTATTTT.

The sample holds many counts of this clonotype. This chain links TRBV12-3 or TRBV12-4 with TRBJ2-3; unclear D gene. The CDR3 has 14 residues. Trimming took 1 base from V and 3 from J, leaving 8 bases between them. The CDR3 loop is CASSLVIGTDTQYF. CDR3 DNA: TGTGCCAGCAGTTTAGTGATCGGGACAGATACGCAGTATTTT.

This chain connects TRBV11-2 to TRBJ2-1; D not resolved. Deletions cut 5 bases from V and 9 bases from J, with 26 bases between. The V gene's germline CDR1 is SGHAT and CDR2 FQNNGV. The CDR3 is 17 residues long. The CDR3 region has the DNA TGTGCCAGCAGCCCCCGGATGGATGGTCTAGTCGTAAGTGAGCAGTTCTTC. It codes for CASSPRMDGLVVSEQFF.

In its sample, this clonotype was seen once. This chain uses TRBV28 with TRBJ2-5, with TRBD1 matching 7 bases. Germline V gives CDR1 MDHEN, CDR2 SYDVKM. This CDR3 has 16 residues. The V segment lost 1 base and the J segment 4 bases; nucleotides outside the gene matches: 9. CDR3 nucleotides: TGTGCCAGCAGTTTATCCCTAACAGGGGTAAGAGAGACCCAGTACTTC. Translated: CASSLSLTGVRETQYF.

The chain is built from TRBV21-1 and TRBJ2-1; the D call in the table, TRBD2, was not verified against the DNA. TRBV21-1 is a recognized pseudogene. The CDR3 contains 17 residues. The CDR3 region has the DNA TGTGCCAGCAGCAAAGCGCTTTCGGGATTACCGAACAATGAGCAGTTCTTC. This sequence encodes CASSKALSGLPNNEQFF.

This clonotype was counted a few times. This chain connects TRBV7-8 to TRBJ2-1; D is undetermined. The CDR3 spans 14 residues. Trimming left V 2 bases short and J 5 bases short, with 10 bases between. Germline V gene sequence: CDR1 SGHVS, CDR2 FQNEAQ. The DNA of the CDR3 is TGTGCCAGCAGCTTATGGTCCACGGACAATGAGCAGTTCTTC. Translating gives CASSLWSTDNEQFF. The full variable domain, rest sourced from reference TRBV7-8 and TRBJ2-1, is GAGVSQSPRYKVAKRGQDVALRCDPISGHVSLFWYQQALGQGPEFLTYFQNEAQLDKSGLPSDRFFAERPEGSVSTLKIQRTQQEDSAVYLCASSLWSTDNEQFFGPGTRLTVL.

The rearrangement joins TRBV13 to TRBJ2-3; D is unresolved. The V and J ends lost 5 bases and 0 bases respectively, with 15 bases between them. CDR1 PRHDT and CDR2 FYEKMQ come from the germline V gene (reference sequence). The CDR3 consists of 16 residues. CDR3 nucleotides: TGTGCCAGCAGCCCGCCTCCAAGCTCAAGCACAGATACGCAGTATTTT. This codes for CASSPPPSSSTDTQYF.

The chain has TRBV30 and TRBJ2-2; D might be TRBD1 (5 bases). The V end lost 5 bases, the J end lost 6 bases, and 13 bases lay between the germline ends. The CDR3 spans 13 residues. CDR1 GTSNPN and CDR2 SVGIG come from the germline V gene (reference sequence). The CDR3 is CAWVRVSPGELFF. In DNA, the CDR3 is TGTGCCTGGGTCAGGGTGTCCCCCGGGGAGCTGTTTTTT.

The table lists this clonotype with a few counts. This sequence joins TRBV24-1 and TRBJ1-1, with TRBD1 as a possible D gene (5 bases). Germline V gene lookup returns CDR1 KGHDR and CDR2 SFDVKD. CDR3 length: 13 residues. The V end lost 9 bases, the J end lost 0 bases, and 10 bases lay between the germline ends. CDR3 nucleotides: TGTGCCACCCAGGGTTACATGAACACTGAAGCTTTCTTT. This encodes CATQGYMNTEAFF.

This chain links TRBV6-5 with TRBJ2-6, with D maybe TRBD1 (5 bases). The CDR3 is made up of 16 amino acids. Germline values: CDR1 MNHEY, CDR2 SVGAGI. Deletions cut 0 bases from V and 3 bases from J, with 9 bases between. Written as DNA, the CDR3 is TGTGCCAGCAGTTACTCCTCAGGGTTTGGGGCCAACGTCCTGACTTTC. This gives the protein CASSYSSGFGANVLTF.

The chain employs TRBV27 and TRBJ2-7, with D possibly called TRBD1 or TRBD2 (5 bases each). Germline loops: CDR1 MNHEY, CDR2 SMNVEV (reference sequence). Trimming took 6 bases from V and 3 from J, leaving 15 bases between them. The CDR3 covers 14 residues. CDR3 in amino acids: CASRPTRAGYEQYF. The CDR3 DNA reads TGTGCCAGCAGACCCACCAGGGCGGGCTACGAGCAGTACTTC.

This chain connects TRBV29-1 to TRBJ2-7; D unclear. Germline V gene data show CDR1 as SQVTM and CDR2 as ANQGSEA. Trimming took off 0 bases at V and 6 bases at J, with 9 bases between the two ends. This CDR3 has 12 amino acids. CDR3 nucleotides: TGCAGCGTTGAAGAACCCACGGCCGAGCAGTACTTC. Translating gives CSVEEPTAEQYF.

The rearrangement joins TRBV4-2 to TRBJ2-1; D unresolved. Trimming removed 2 bases from V and 0 bases from J, with 11 bases in between. Germline lookup yields CDR1 LGHNA and CDR2 YNFKEQ. The CDR3 has 16 amino acids. The CDR3 DNA reads as TGTGCCAGCAGCCAATCTGGTCCGAGCTCCTACAATGAGCAGTTCTTC. Translating gives CASSQSGPSSYNEQFF.

The chain carries TRBV12-3 or TRBV12-4 and TRBJ2-7, with 7 bases identical to TRBD1. V was clipped by 3 bases and J by 5 bases; unmatched bases: 4. This CDR3 has 13 residues. Here the CDR3 DNA reads TGTGCCAGCAGTTTTGAGGGGGCTAACGAGCAGTACTTC. It specifies CASSFEGANEQYF.

CDR3 in amino acids: CASSQVQGYDTDTQYF. DNA of the CDR3: TGTGCCAGCAGCCAAGTACAGGGGTATGACACAGATACGCAGTATTTT. The chain is built from TRBV4-2 and TRBJ2-3; 7 bases match TRBD1. The CDR3 is 16 residues long. Germline CDR1 is LGHNA and CDR2 is YNFKEQ. With 1 base clipped from V and 2 bases from J, the junction kept 6 bases outside the gene matches.

This clonotype was recorded a few times. J is TRBJ2-3 and V is TRBV27, with D tentatively TRBD2 (5 bases). The germline V gene encodes CDR1 MNHEY and CDR2 SMNVEV (reference sequence). The V and J ends lost 5 bases and 5 bases respectively, with 14 bases between them. The CDR3 extends over 14 amino acids. The CDR3 region is CASSPPGSLDTQYF. The CDR3 DNA reads TGTGCCAGCAGTCCCCCGGGGTCCCTAGATACGCAGTATTTT.

The chain is built from TRBV20-1 and TRBJ2-5, with D unresolved. The germline gives CDR1 DFQATT, CDR2 SNEGSKA (reference sequence). Trimming removed 2 bases from V and 7 bases from J, with 8 bases in between. The CDR3 has 11 amino acids. The CDR3 sequence: CSARWVGTQYF. Here the CDR3 DNA reads TGCAGTGCTAGATGGGTGGGGACCCAGTACTTC.

This clonotype was seen a handful of times. The rearrangement links TRBV20-1 to TRBJ1-1; 10 nucleotides agree with TRBD1. Losses at the gene ends were 5 bases for V and 6 bases for J; bases not matched to a gene: 6. The CDR3 sequence is 13 residues long. In germline, CDR1 is DFQATT, CDR2 SNEGSKA (reference sequence). The CDR3 DNA sequence: TGCAGTGCTGTACGACAGGGGGCCGCTGAAGCTTTCTTT. Its translation: CSAVRQGAAEAFF.

The count of this clonotype is one. The CDR3 ends on some other residue instead of the conserved phenylalanine or tryptophan, so this is likely a read error. The chain carries TRBV9 and TRBJ2-3; D is undetermined. The V end was cut by 5 bases, the J end by 5 bases, with 6 bases between. CDR3 length: 11 amino acids. CDR1 SGDLS and CDR2 YYNGEE come from the germline V gene. CDR3 sequence: CASRGQDTQYS. The CDR3 DNA is TGTGCCAGCAGGGGTCAAGATACGCAGTATTCT.